This T cell receptor (beta chain) stems from a study of PD-L1 blockade in urothelial cancer. For the study at large: Patients had undergone 0 to 3 prior chemotherapy regimens. Analyses used blood from 3 weeks (second dose) and 6 weeks after treatment start.

Repertoires were generated with immunoSEQ multiplex PCR, while TCRdb's copy carries only in-frame clones and drops some. The sample records some 50,000 clones, 88% being singletons. The CDR3 is made up of 12 amino acids. Germline V gene lookup returns CDR1 SGHRS and CDR2 YFSETQ. V lost 4 bases, J lost 10 bases, and 14 bases lay in between. The receptor comes from an elderly man with urothelial cancer. The V gene is TRBV5-1, the J gene TRBJ1-2, with D maybe TRBD1 (5 bases). The sample consisted of PBMCs, taken around atezolizumab (anti-PD-L1) treatment. This chain's CDR3 is CASSAMTEDYTF. The CDR3 DNA reads TGCGCCAGCAGCGCGATGACAGAGGACTACACCTTC. Together with reference TRBV5-1 and TRBJ1-2, the CDR3 gives the full variable domain: KAGVTQTPRYLIKTRGQQVTLSCSPISGHRSVSWYQQTPGQGLQFLFEYFSETQRNKGNFPGRFSGRQFSNSRSEMNVSTLELGDSALYLCASSAMTEDYTFGSGTRLTVV.